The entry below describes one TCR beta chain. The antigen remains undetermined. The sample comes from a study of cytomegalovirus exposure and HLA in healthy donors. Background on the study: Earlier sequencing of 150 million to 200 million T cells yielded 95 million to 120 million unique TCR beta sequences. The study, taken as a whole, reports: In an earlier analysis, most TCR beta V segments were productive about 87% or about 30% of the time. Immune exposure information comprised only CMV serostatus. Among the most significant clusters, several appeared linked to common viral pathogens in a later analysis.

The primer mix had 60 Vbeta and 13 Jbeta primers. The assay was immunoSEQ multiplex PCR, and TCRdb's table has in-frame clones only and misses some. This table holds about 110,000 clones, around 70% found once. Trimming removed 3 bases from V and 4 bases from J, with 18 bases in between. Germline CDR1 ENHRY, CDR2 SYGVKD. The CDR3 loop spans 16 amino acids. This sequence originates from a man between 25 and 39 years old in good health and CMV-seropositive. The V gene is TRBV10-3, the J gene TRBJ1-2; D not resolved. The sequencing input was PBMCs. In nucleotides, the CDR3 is TGTGCCATCAGTGAATTTGGTACAGCCCAGCCCTATGGCTACACCTTC. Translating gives CAISEFGTAQPYGYTF.